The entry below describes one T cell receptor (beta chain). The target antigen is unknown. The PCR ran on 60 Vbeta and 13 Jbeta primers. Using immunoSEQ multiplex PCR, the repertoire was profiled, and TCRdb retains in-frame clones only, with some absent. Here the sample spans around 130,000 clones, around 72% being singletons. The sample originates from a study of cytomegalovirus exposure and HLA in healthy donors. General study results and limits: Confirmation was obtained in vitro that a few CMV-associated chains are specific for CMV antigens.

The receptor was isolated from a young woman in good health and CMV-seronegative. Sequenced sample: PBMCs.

The CDR3 reads CASSYGTPLSNEQFF. In nucleotides, the CDR3 is TGTGCCAGCAGTTATGGGACTCCGCTATCCAATGAGCAGTTCTTC. The chain recombines TRBV6-5 with TRBJ2-1; D might be TRBD2 (6 bases). V was pared by 3 bases and J by 6 bases, with 15 bases between. The germline gives CDR1 MNHEY, CDR2 SVGAGI. The CDR3 extends over 15 amino acids.